This T cell receptor (beta chain) was profiled in a study of blood T cells in healthy people across ages. V was trimmed by 3 bases and J by 8 bases, leaving 17 bases between them. The CDR3 consists of 16 residues. CDR1 is SGHDN, CDR2 FVKESK, per germline. Next came a second PCR, run for roughly 6 to 11 cycles, which used a sample-barcoded 5' primer along with a J-beta primer mix. TCRdb independently ran MiXCR on the 5' RACE reads; one entry per CDR3 protein. The sample has about 670,000 distinct CDR3 sequences, 40% to 45% seen once. This chain joins TRBV14 and TRBJ1-6; D unresolved. This clonotype was sampled from a man older than 75 in good health. The sequencing input was blood. In DNA, the CDR3 is TGTGCCAGCAGCCACTCAACCACAGATAGGGATTCACCCCTCCACTTT. This sequence encodes CASSHSTTDRDSPLHF.